The 30 T cell receptor beta chains given below trace back to one sample, sequenced in a study of CD8+ T cells in alopecia areata. Investigators isolated RNA and reverse transcribed it into cDNA to act as the sequencing template. TCRdb's copy holds only in-frame clones and misses some; the assay was immunoSEQ multiplex PCR. This table has approximately 180,000 clones, about 55% appearing once. Treatment specified: oral pan-JAK inhibitor, 5-10 mg twice daily. Source: CD8+ T cells sorted from blood, taken at week 24, from a patient treated with tofacitinib. All receptors derive from a human donor with alopecia areata.

This clone was recorded a few times. This chain joins TRBV4-3 and TRBJ2-7; 7 positions agree with TRBD2. V lost 4 bases, J lost 4 bases, and 4 bases stayed unmatched. Germline assignment: CDR1 LGHNA and CDR2 YSLEER. The CDR3 runs 13 residues. The CDR3 DNA reads TGCGCCAGCAGCCCCGGCGGGGGTTACGAGCAGTACTTC. It codes for CASSPGGGYEQYF.

This rearrangement joins TRBV25-1 to TRBJ1-2, with D unclear. This CDR3 has 14 residues. The ends were cut back, 4 bases at V and 4 bases at J, with 13 bases in the middle. The germline V gene has CDR1 MGHDK and CDR2 SYGVNS. CDR3 in DNA: TGTGCCAGCAGTGCAGGCGAGGGCTTCTATGGCTACACCTTC. Encoded protein: CASSAGEGFYGYTF.

The chain employs TRBV27 and TRBJ2-6; tentatively, D is TRBD2 (6 bases). The CDR3 contains 18 residues. Per germline, CDR1 MNHEY and CDR2 SMNVEV (reference sequence). Trimming removed 6 bases at V and 1 base at J, with 19 bases between. The CDR3 sequence: CASRDLEGKGSGANVLTF. CDR3 DNA: TGTGCCAGCAGGGATTTGGAGGGAAAAGGGTCTGGGGCCAACGTCCTGACTTTC.

This chain uses TRBV29-1 with TRBJ1-2, with D unresolved. CDR3 length equals 14 residues. CDR1 SQVTM and CDR2 ANQGSEA come from the germline V gene. V was cut by 4 bases and J by 0 bases, with 12 bases left in between. CDR3 loop: CSVGPDKSNYGYTF. The CDR3 DNA sequence: TGCAGCGTTGGGCCCGACAAATCTAACTATGGCTACACCTTC.

This rearrangement joins TRBV5-5 to TRBJ1-1; D perhaps matches TRBD1 (5 bases). V was cut by 4 bases and J by 3 bases, with 13 bases left in between. The CDR3 length is 14 residues. CDR1 SGHKS and CDR2 YYEKEE come from the germline V gene (reference sequence). The CDR3 DNA is TGTGCCAGCAGCCCCAGGGTAGGATACACTGAAGCTTTCTTT. Its protein is CASSPRVGYTEAFF.

This clone was seen a few times. CDR3 DNA: TGTGCCAGCAGCCCTCGGACAGGGTCGAACACCGGGGAGCTGTTTTTT. This sequence encodes CASSPRTGSNTGELFF. This sequence joins TRBV9 and TRBJ2-2; 8 bases line up with TRBD1. The germline V gene encodes CDR1 SGDLS and CDR2 YYNGEE. Losses at the gene ends were 4 bases for V and 0 bases for J; bases not matched to a gene: 5. This CDR3 spans 16 amino acids.

The V call is TRBV10-3, the J call TRBJ2-7, with D perhaps matching TRBD1 (6 bases). V lost 2 bases and J 4 bases, leaving 12 bases between the germline ends. The CDR3 has 14 amino acids. Germline CDR1 reads ENHRY; CDR2 reads SYGVKD. The DNA of the CDR3 is TGTGCCATCAGTGAGGAGGACAGAGAATACGAGCAGTACTTC. Translated: CAISEEDREYEQYF.

This clone turned up a few times. The chain is built from TRBV4-3 and TRBJ2-7; D not certain. Trimming shortened V by 0 bases and J by 5 bases, and 2 bases separated the two germline ends. The CDR3 runs 11 residues. Looked up from germline, CDR1 is LGHNA and CDR2 is YSLEER. The CDR3 sequence: CASSQDDEQYF. The CDR3 DNA follows: TGCGCCAGCAGCCAAGATGACGAGCAGTACTTC.

The chain couples TRBV27 to TRBJ2-1, with D possibly TRBD1 on 6 matching bases. There are 13 residues in the CDR3. Germline assignment: CDR1 MNHEY and CDR2 SMNVEV (reference sequence). The V and J ends lost 4 bases and 4 bases respectively, with 8 bases between them. The CDR3 protein is CASSSGTYNEQFF. CDR3 coding DNA: TGTGCCAGCAGTTCCGGGACATACAATGAGCAGTTCTTC.

This clone showed up just once. V usage is TRBV5-1 and J usage is TRBJ2-7; 9 bases agree with TRBD1. The J segment lost 2 bases and the V segment lost 4 bases, leaving 10 bases of the junction unmatched. CDR1 and CDR2 (germline): SGHRS, YFSETQ. CDR3 size: 16 residues. The CDR3 DNA follows: TGCGCCAGCAGCATCCTCCCCGGGACAGGGACCTACGAGCAGTACTTC. Its translation: CASSILPGTGTYEQYF.

J is TRBJ2-1 and V is TRBV13; TRBD1 is a possible D gene (5 bases). Trimming took 8 bases from V and 1 from J, leaving 12 bases between them. Germline V gene lookup returns CDR1 PRHDT and CDR2 FYEKMQ (reference sequence). This CDR3 contains 14 residues. CDR3 sequence (DNA): TGTGCCAGCGAATGGGCAGGGTCCTACAATGAGCAGTTCTTC. Encoded protein: CASEWAGSYNEQFF.

The rearrangement links TRBV2 to TRBJ1-2, with 10 bases aligning to TRBD1. The CDR3 loop spans 13 amino acids. V lost 4 bases and J lost 4; bases outside the gene matches: 0. Germline V lookup: CDR1 SNHLY, CDR2 FYNNEI. CDR3 nucleotides: TGTGCCAGCAGTGGGACAGGGGGCTATGGCTACACCTTC. Translation: CASSGTGGYGYTF. The variable domain in full, completed from reference TRBV2 and TRBJ1-2, reads EPEVTQTPSHQVTQMGQEVILRCVPISNHLYFYWYRQILGQKVEFLVSFYNNEISEKSEIFDDQFSVERPDGSNFTLKIRSTKLEDSAMYFCASSGTGGYGYTFGSGTRLTVV.

The chain uses TRBV5-6 and TRBJ1-5, with D possibly matching TRBD1 (5 bases). V shed 0 bases and J shed 2 bases, with 6 bases lying between them. CDR1 is SGHDT and CDR2 is YYEEEE in the germline V gene. The CDR3 has 14 residues. CDR3 DNA sequence: TGTGCCAGCAGCTTGGCAGGGCGCAATCAGCCCCAGCATTTT. Its translation is CASSLAGRNQPQHF.

V and J are TRBV6-5 and TRBJ2-7, with D perhaps given as TRBD1 or TRBD2 (5 bases each). V dropped 8 bases and J dropped 5 bases, with 16 bases sitting between them. CDR1 is MNHEY and CDR2 is SVGAGI in the germline V gene. CDR3 length: 13 residues. The CDR3 DNA is TGTGCCAGCGGGACGGGGCAGTCCAACGAGCAGTACTTC. Protein sequence: CASGTGQSNEQYF.

The sample holds a few counts of this clone. This rearrangement joins TRBV27 to TRBJ1-5, with TRBD1 matching over 7 bases. Trimming at V came to 3 bases and at J to 2 bases, leaving 10 bases not matched to a gene. This CDR3 spans 17 amino acids. Germline values: CDR1 MNHEY, CDR2 SMNVEV (reference sequence). CDR3 sequence reads: CASSFLPRGVGNQPQHF. CDR3 sequence (DNA): TGTGCCAGCAGTTTCCTCCCCAGGGGGGTTGGCAATCAGCCCCAGCATTTT.

The J gene is TRBJ2-7, the V gene TRBV11-1; D is unresolved. The CDR3 is 13 residues long. Germline V gene data show CDR1 as SGHAT and CDR2 as FQDESV (reference sequence). V was clipped by 1 base and J by 3 bases, with 7 bases between them. The DNA for the CDR3 is TGTGCCAGCAGCTTAGAGCCAGACTACGAGCAGTACTTC. This gives the protein CASSLEPDYEQYF.

A few counts support this clone. The chain couples TRBV6-5 to TRBJ1-1, with D perhaps matching TRBD1 (5 bases). Germline V lookup: CDR1 MNHEY, CDR2 SVGAGI. V shed 5 bases and J shed 7 bases, with 11 bases lying between them. The CDR3 length is 12 residues. The CDR3: CASSPGHREAFF. As DNA, the CDR3 is TGTGCCAGCAGTCCCGGACACCGTGAAGCTTTCTTT.

This rearrangement joins TRBV7-2 to TRBJ2-1; D is unclear. Trimming took off 2 bases at V and 10 bases at J, with 9 bases between the two ends. The CDR3 contains 12 residues. Per the germline V gene, CDR1 is SGHTA and CDR2 is FQGNSA. The CDR3 bases are TGTGCCAGCAGCTTAAGGGTGGGCGAGCAGTTCTTC. Encoded protein: CASSLRVGEQFF.

This clone occurred once. V gene TRBV2 combines with J gene TRBJ2-1, with 10 bases lining up with TRBD1. This CDR3 comprises 14 residues. Losses at the gene ends were 7 bases for V and 7 bases for J; bases not matched to a gene: 7. Germline lookup yields CDR1 SNHLY and CDR2 FYNNEI. CDR3 residues: CASTPGQGWNEQFF. CDR3 nucleotide sequence: TGTGCCAGCACCCCGGGACAGGGGTGGAATGAGCAGTTCTTC. Full variable domain (missing parts from reference TRBV2 and TRBJ2-1): EPEVTQTPSHQVTQMGQEVILRCVPISNHLYFYWYRQILGQKVEFLVSFYNNEISEKSEIFDDQFSVERPDGSNFTLKIRSTKLEDSAMYFCASTPGQGWNEQFFGPGTRLTVL.

The V call is TRBV30, the J call TRBJ2-1; 14 bases agree with TRBD2. V gave up 2 bases and J gave up 5 bases; unmatched junction bases: 5. The CDR3 totals 16 residues. CDR1 GTSNPN and CDR2 SVGIG come from the germline V gene (reference sequence). Written as DNA, the CDR3 is TGTGCCTGGAGTCAAGGGACTAGCGGGGGAAACAATGAGCAGTTCTTC. Protein product: CAWSQGTSGGNNEQFF.

This clone was seen more than once but under ten times. This chain joins TRBV7-7 and TRBJ2-3; no clear D. Germline V lookup: CDR1 SSHAT, CDR2 FNYEAQ (reference sequence). CDR3 size: 14 residues. V lost 1 base, J lost 1 base, and 6 bases lay in between. CDR3 loop: CASSLDSGTDTQYF. The CDR3 DNA follows: TGTGCCAGCAGCTTAGATTCGGGCACAGATACGCAGTATTTT.

This clone is a singleton in its sample. V is TRBV13 and J is TRBJ2-7; D remains unclear. This CDR3 is built from 12 residues. Trimming shortened V by 3 bases and J by 2 bases, and 5 bases separated the two germline ends. Germline values: CDR1 PRHDT, CDR2 FYEKMQ (reference sequence). The CDR3 sequence: CASSLVPYEQYF. CDR3 in DNA: TGTGCCAGCAGCTTGGTTCCCTACGAGCAGTACTTC. Full variable domain (outside the CDR3, taken from reference TRBV13 and TRBJ2-7): AAGVIQSPRHLIKEKRETATLKCYPIPRHDTVYWYQQGPGQDPQFLISFYEKMQSDKGSIPDRFSAQQFSDYHSELNMSSLELGDSALYFCASSLVPYEQYFGPGTRLTVT.

This clone has a handful of counts. This chain connects TRBV2 to TRBJ2-3; D possibly uses TRBD1 or TRBD2 (5 bases each). The CDR3 has 13 amino acids. The germline V gene encodes CDR1 SNHLY and CDR2 FYNNEI. The V gene lost 10 bases and the J gene lost 0 bases, with 11 bases spanning the gap. The CDR3 loop reads CATRDGSTDTQYF. The CDR3 coding sequence is TGTGCCACCCGGGACGGAAGCACAGATACGCAGTATTTT. Variable domain in full (rest from reference TRBV2 and TRBJ2-3): EPEVTQTPSHQVTQMGQEVILRCVPISNHLYFYWYRQILGQKVEFLVSFYNNEISEKSEIFDDQFSVERPDGSNFTLKIRSTKLEDSAMYFCATRDGSTDTQYFGPGTRLTVL.

This clone was observed a few times. V usage is TRBV29-1 and J usage is TRBJ1-2, with TRBD1 matching 9 bases. The germline V gene has CDR1 SQVTM and CDR2 ANQGSEA. The CDR3 runs to 14 residues. The J segment lost 4 bases and the V segment lost 2 bases, leaving 5 bases of the junction unmatched. CDR3 amino acids: CSVETGGEGYGYTF. Here the CDR3 DNA reads TGCAGCGTTGAAACAGGGGGCGAAGGCTATGGCTACACCTTC. The variable domain in full, with the rest retrieved from reference TRBV29-1 and TRBJ1-2, is SAVISQKPSRDICQRGTSLTIQCQVDSQVTMMFWYRQQPGQSLTLIATANQGSEATYESGFVIDKFPISRPNLTFSTLTVSNMSPEDSSIYLCSVETGGEGYGYTFGSGTRLTVV.

This clone was picked up a small number of times. This sequence joins TRBV5-6 and TRBJ1-4; perhaps TRBD1 as D (5 bases). V was cut by 2 bases and J by 7 bases, with 12 bases left in between. The CDR3 runs 14 residues. The germline CDR1 and CDR2 sequences are SGHDT and YYEEEE. The CDR3 sequence is CASSFDRDSEKLFF. For the CDR3, the DNA is TGTGCCAGCAGCTTCGACAGAGACTCTGAAAAACTGTTTTTT.

The rearrangement joins TRBV6-5 to TRBJ1-1; D may be TRBD1 (5 bases). From germline, CDR1 is MNHEY and CDR2 SVGAGI. V lost 0 bases to trimming and J lost 2 bases, with 10 bases between them. This CDR3 is 15 amino acids long. CDR3 sequence: CASSYSTGANTEAFF. The DNA of the CDR3 is TGTGCCAGCAGTTACTCGACTGGGGCTAACACTGAAGCTTTCTTT.

This sequence joins TRBV4-3 and TRBJ1-1; D gene ambiguous. The CDR3 is 15 amino acids. V was clipped by 4 bases and J by 0 bases, with 12 bases between them. Germline CDR1 and CDR2: LGHNA and YSLEER. This chain's CDR3 is CASSPKGGLNTEAFF. The DNA of the CDR3 is TGCGCCAGCAGCCCGAAGGGCGGACTGAACACTGAAGCTTTCTTT.

In its sample, this clone was seen once. CDR3 bases: TGTGCCAGCAGTTTATACCCCCCGGATCACAATCAGCCCCAGCATTTT. The encoded protein is CASSLYPPDHNQPQHF. V usage is TRBV27 and J usage is TRBJ1-5; D unresolved. Germline assignment: CDR1 MNHEY and CDR2 SMNVEV (reference sequence). This CDR3 comprises 16 residues. V lost 1 base and J lost 3, with 13 bases in between.

The V call is TRBV27, the J call TRBJ2-7; 8 bases fit TRBD1. The germline V gene encodes CDR1 MNHEY and CDR2 SMNVEV (reference sequence). The ends lost 7 bases at V and 11 bases at J; junction bases unmatched: 16. This CDR3 spans 14 amino acids. CDR3 nucleotide sequence: TGTGCCAGCACCGTTCGACAGGGGACCCTTTATGAGTACTTC. Translating it yields CASTVRQGTLYEYF.

The chain carries TRBV29-1 and TRBJ1-2; a weak D match, TRBD1 (5 bases). CDR1 is SQVTM, CDR2 ANQGSEA, per germline. This CDR3 has 14 residues. The V and J ends lost 3 bases and 5 bases respectively, with 16 bases between them. This CDR3 is CSVERRGTEYGYTF. The CDR3 DNA reads as TGCAGCGTTGAGCGTCGGGGGACCGAATATGGCTACACCTTC.